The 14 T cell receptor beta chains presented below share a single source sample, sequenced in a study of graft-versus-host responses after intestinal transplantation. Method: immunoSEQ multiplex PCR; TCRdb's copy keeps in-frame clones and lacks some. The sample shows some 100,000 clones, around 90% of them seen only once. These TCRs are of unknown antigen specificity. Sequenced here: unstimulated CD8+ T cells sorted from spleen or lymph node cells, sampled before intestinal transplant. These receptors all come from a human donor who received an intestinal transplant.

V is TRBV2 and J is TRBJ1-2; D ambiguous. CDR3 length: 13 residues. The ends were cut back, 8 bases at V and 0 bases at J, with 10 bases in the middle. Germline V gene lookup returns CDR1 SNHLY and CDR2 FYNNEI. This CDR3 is CASEHATNYGYTF. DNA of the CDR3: TGTGCCAGCGAGCACGCAACTAACTATGGCTACACCTTC.

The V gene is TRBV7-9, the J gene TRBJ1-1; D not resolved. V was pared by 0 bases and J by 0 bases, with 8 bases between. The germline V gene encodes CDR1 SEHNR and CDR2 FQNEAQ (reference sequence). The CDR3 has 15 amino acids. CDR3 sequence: CASSLAAGLNTEAFF. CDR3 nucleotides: TGTGCCAGCAGCTTAGCGGCAGGTTTGAACACTGAAGCTTTCTTT. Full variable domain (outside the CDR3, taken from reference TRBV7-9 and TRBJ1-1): DTGVSQNPRHKITKRGQNVTFRCDPISEHNRLYWYRQTLGQGPEFLTYFQNEAQLEKSRLLSDRFSAERPKGSFSTLEIQRTEQGDSAMYLCASSLAAGLNTEAFFGQGTRLTVV.

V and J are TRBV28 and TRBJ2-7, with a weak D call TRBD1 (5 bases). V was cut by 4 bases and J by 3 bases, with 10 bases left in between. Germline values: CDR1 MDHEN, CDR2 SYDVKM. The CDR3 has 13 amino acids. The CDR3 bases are TGTGCCAGCAGTTCGCAGGGTATCTACGAGCAGTACTTC. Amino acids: CASSSQGIYEQYF.

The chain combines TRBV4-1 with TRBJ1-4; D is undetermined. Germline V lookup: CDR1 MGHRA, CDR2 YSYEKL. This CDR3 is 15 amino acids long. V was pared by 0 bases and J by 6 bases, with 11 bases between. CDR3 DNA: TGCGCCAGCAGCCAAGATGGGGTTGGGGATGAAAAACTGTTTTTT. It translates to CASSQDGVGDEKLFF.

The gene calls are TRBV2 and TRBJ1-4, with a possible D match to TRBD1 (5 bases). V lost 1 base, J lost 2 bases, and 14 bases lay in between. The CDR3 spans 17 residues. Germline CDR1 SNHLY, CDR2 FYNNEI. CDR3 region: CASSEERLAGTNEKLFF. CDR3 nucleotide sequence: TGTGCCAGCAGTGAAGAACGGCTGGCAGGGACTAATGAAAAACTGTTTTTT.

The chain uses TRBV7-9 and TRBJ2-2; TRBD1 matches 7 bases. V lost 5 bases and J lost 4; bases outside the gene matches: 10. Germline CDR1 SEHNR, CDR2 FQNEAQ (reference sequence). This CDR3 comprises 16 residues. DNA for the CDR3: TGTGCCAGCAGCCGAAGACAGGGTTGGGTCACCGGGGAGCTGTTTTTT. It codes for CASSRRQGWVTGELFF.

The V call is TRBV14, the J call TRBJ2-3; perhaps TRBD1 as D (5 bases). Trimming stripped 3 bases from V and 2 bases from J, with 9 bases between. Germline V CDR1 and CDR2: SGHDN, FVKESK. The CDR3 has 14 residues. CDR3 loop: CASSQEGVTDTQYF. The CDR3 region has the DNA TGTGCCAGCAGCCAGGAAGGGGTCACAGATACGCAGTATTTT. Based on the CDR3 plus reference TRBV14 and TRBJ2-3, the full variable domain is EAGVTQFPSHSVIEKGQTVTLRCDPISGHDNLYWYRRVMGKEIKFLLHFVKESKQDESGMPNNRFLAERTGGTYSTLKVQPAELEDSGVYFCASSQEGVTDTQYFGPGTRLTVL.

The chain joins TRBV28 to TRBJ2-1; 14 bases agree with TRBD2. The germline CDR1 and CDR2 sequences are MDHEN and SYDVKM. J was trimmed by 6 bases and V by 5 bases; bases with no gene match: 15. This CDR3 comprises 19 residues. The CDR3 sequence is CASSESGTSGSYRVNEQFF. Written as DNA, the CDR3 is TGTGCCAGCAGTGAATCAGGGACTAGCGGGAGCTACCGGGTCAATGAGCAGTTCTTC. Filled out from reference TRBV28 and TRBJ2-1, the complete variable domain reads DVKVTQSSRYLVKRTGEKVFLECVQDMDHENMFWYRQDPGLGLRLIYFSYDVKMKEKGDIPEGYSVSREKKERFSLILESASTNQTSMYLCASSESGTSGSYRVNEQFFGPGTRLTVL.

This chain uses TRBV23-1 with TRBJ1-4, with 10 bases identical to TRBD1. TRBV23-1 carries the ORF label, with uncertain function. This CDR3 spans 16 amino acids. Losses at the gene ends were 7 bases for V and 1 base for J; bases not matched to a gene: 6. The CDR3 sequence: CASKGTGEGTNEKLFF. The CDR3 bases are TGCGCCAGCAAGGGGACAGGGGAGGGAACTAATGAAAAACTGTTTTTT.

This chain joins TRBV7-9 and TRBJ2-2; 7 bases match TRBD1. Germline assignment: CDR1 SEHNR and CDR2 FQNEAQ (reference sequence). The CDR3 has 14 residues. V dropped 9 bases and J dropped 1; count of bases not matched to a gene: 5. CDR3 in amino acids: CASTGQRNTGELFF. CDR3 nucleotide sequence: TGTGCCAGTACGGGACAGAGGAACACCGGGGAGCTGTTTTTT.

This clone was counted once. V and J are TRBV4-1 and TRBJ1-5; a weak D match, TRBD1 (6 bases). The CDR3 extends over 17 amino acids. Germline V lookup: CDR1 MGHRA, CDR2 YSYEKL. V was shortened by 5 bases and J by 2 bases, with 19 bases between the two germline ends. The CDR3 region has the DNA TGCGCCAGCAGCAGAGGGCAGGGGCTGGTAGGCAATCAGCCCCAGCATTTT. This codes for CASSRGQGLVGNQPQHF.

CDR3: CASSYSIGDERYF. CDR3 bases: TGTGCCAGCAGTTACTCGATAGGGGACGAGCGGTACTTC. This chain links TRBV6-6 with TRBJ2-5, with D tentatively TRBD1 or TRBD2 (5 bases each). Germline V CDR1 and CDR2: MNHNY, SVGAGI (reference sequence). The V gene lost 0 bases and the J gene lost 13 bases, with 15 bases spanning the gap. CDR3 length equals 13 residues.

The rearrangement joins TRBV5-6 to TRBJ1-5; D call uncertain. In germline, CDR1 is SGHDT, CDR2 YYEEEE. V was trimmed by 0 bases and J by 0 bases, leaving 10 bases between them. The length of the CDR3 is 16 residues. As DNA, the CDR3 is TGTGCCAGCAGCTTGGGGCATTACCCTAGCAATCAGCCCCAGCATTTT. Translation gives CASSLGHYPSNQPQHF.

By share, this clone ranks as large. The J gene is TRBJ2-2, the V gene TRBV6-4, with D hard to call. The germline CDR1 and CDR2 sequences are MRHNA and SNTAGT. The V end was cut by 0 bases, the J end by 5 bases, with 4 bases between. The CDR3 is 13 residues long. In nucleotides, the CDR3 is TGTGCCAGCAGTGACTCAAGTACCGGGGAGCTGTTTTTT. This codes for CASSDSSTGELFF.